This TCR beta chain was found in a study of T-cell reconstitution after alpha-beta-depleted transplantation in children. As concerns this clonotype: Its antigen is undetermined.

Unique molecular identifiers were used to barcode this TCRbeta library. TCRdb reprocessed the PCR reads with MiXCR, giving one entry per CDR3 protein. The table records about a million distinct CDR3 sequences, about 29% of them present only once. Whole-study findings and limits: One year post-transplant, T-cell counts and diversity were largely derived from T cells produced anew.

The TCR was taken from a boy less than two years old who had a stem cell transplant for SCID, so the T cells may come from the graft donor. The sample in question was PBMCs, mostly from graft donor cells, obtained 360 days after TCRalphabeta/CD19-depleted stem cell transplant.

The CDR3 nucleotides read TGCAGTGCCCCGGGGGGGAACTATGGCTACACCTTC. Protein product: CSAPGGNYGYTF. The V call is TRBV20-1, the J call TRBJ1-2, with D possibly matching TRBD1 (5 bases). The germline gives CDR1 DFQATT, CDR2 SNEGSKA (reference sequence). The CDR3 runs to 12 residues. With 6 bases removed from V and 2 bases from J, the gap between germline ends came to 10 bases.